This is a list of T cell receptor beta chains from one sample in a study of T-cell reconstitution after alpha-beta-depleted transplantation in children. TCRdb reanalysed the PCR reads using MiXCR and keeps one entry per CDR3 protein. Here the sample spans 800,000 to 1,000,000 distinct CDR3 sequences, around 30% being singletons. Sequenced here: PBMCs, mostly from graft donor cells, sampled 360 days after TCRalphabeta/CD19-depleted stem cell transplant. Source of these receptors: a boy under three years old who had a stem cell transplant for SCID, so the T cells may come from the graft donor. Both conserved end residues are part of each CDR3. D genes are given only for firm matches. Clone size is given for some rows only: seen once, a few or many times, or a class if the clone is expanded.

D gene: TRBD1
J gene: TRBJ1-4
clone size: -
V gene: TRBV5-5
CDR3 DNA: TGTGCCAGCAGCCGTCGGGGGGACAGGCGAAATGAAAAACTGTTTTTT
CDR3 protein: CASSRRGDRRNEKLFF

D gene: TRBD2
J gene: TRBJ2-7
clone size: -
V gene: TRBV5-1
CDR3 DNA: TGCGCCAGCACCGGGAGCGGGGCCTACGAGCAGTACTTC
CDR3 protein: CASTGSGAYEQYF

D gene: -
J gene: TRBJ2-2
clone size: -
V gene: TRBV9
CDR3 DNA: TGTGCCAGCAGCGTAGTAGCAGGGGAGATAGGGGAGCTGTTTTTT
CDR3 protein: CASSVVAGEIGELFF

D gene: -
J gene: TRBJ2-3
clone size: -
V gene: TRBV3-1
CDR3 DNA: TGTGCCAGCAGCCAAGGAGCCTCCCGCACAGATACGCAGTATTTT
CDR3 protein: CASSQGASRTDTQYF

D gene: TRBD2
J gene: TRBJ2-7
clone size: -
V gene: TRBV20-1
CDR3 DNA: TGCAGTGCTAGAGACGAATTATCTAGCGGGGAGCAGTACTTC
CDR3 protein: CSARDELSSGEQYF

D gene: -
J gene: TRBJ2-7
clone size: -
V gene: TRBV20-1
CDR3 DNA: TGCAGTGCTAGCTCTCGACCGTCCGTCGGGGAGCAGTACTTC
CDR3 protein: CSASSRPSVGEQYF

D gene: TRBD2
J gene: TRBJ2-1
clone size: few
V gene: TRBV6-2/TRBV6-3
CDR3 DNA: TGTGCCAGCAGTTACTCCCCGGGACTAGCGGGGGCCCACTCCTACAATGAGCAGTTCTTC
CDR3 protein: CASSYSPGLAGAHSYNEQFF

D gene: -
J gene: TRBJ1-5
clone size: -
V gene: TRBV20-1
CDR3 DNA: TGCAGTGCTAGTGGGGGGATGAGCAATCAGCCCCAGCATTTT
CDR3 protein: CSASGGMSNQPQHF

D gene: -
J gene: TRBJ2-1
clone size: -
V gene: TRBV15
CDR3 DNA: TGTGCCACCAGCAGAGATTTGGGGGGCGAGGAGCAGTTCTTC
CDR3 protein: CATSRDLGGEEQFF

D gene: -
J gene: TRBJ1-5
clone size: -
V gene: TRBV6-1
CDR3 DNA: TGTGCCAGCAATCCCCCGGGGAATCAGCCCCAGCATTTT
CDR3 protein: CASNPPGNQPQHF

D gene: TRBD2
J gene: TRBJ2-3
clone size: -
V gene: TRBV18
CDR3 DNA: TGTGCCAGCTCACCACTTCGCCTAGCGGGTAGCACAGATACGCAGTATTTT
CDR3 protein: CASSPLRLAGSTDTQYF

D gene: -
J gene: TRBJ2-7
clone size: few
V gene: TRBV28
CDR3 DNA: TGTGCCAGCAGCCTAACGATGGAGGGAAAGTCCGAGCAGTACTTC
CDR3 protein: CASSLTMEGKSEQYF

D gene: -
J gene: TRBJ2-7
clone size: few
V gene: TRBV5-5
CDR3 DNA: TGTGCCAGCAGCTTCTACTTCTACGAGCAGTACTTC
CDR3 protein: CASSFYFYEQYF

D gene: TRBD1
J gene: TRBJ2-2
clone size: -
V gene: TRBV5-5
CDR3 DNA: TGTGCCAGCAGGCGGACAGGCCCCTTCACCCGGGAGCTGTTTTTT
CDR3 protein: CASRRTGPFTRELFF

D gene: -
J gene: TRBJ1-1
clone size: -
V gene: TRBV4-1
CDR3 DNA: TGCGCCAGCAGCCCCTTGGAGGGTGTAGGTGAAGCTTTCTTT
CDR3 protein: CASSPLEGVGEAFF

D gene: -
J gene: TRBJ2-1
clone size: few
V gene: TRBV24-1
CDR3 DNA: TGTGCCACTTCGCGGGACACAGCTAATGGGCATGAGCAGTTCTTC
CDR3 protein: CATSRDTANGHEQFF

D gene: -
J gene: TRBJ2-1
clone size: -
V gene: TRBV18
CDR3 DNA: TGTGCCAGCTCACCAACTGGGCAGGGGTGGAGGAATGAGCAGTTCTTC
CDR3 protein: CASSPTGQGWRNEQFF

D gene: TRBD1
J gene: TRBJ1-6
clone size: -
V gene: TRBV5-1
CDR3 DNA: TGCGCCAGCAGCTTGGGACAGGGCCATTCACCCCTCCACTTT
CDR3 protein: CASSLGQGHSPLHF

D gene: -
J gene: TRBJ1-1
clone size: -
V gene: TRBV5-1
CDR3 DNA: TGCGCCAGCAGCCAACCGGGACGGACAAACACTGAAGCTTTCTTT
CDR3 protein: CASSQPGRTNTEAFF

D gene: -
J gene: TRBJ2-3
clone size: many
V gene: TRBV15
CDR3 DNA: TGTGCCACCAGCAGAGATACTGTCACAGATACGCAGTATTTT
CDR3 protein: CATSRDTVTDTQYF

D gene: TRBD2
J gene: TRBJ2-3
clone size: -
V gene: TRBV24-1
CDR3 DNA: TGTGCCACCAGGGGGAGGGGTACCACAGATACGCAGTATTTT
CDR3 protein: CATRGRGTTDTQYF

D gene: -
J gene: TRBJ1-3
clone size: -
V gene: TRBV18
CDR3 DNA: TGTGCCAGCTCACCTTACCGGGACACCCCTGGAAACACCATATATTTT
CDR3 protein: CASSPYRDTPGNTIYF

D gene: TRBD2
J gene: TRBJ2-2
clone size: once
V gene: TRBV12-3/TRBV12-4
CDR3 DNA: TGTGCCAGCAGTTTTGCGGGGGAGAACACCGGGGAGCTGTTTTTT
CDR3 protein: CASSFAGENTGELFF

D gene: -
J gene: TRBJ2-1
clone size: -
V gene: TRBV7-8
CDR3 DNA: TGTGCCAGCAGCTTATCACACAGGGTTCAGAATGAGCAGTTCTTC
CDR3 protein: CASSLSHRVQNEQFF

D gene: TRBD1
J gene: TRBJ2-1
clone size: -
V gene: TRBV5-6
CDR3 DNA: TGTGCCAGCAGCGACCTCCAGGGGGCTGGGTACAATGAGCAGTTCTTC
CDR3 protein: CASSDLQGAGYNEQFF

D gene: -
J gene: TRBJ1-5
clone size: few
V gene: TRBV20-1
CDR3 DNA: TGCAGTGCTCTCTCTGGGGCCAATCAGCCCCAGCATTTT
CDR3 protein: CSALSGANQPQHF

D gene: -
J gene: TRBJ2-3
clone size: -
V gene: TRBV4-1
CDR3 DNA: TGCGCCAGCAGCCAACGGGGTCAACAGGGAGTGGGGACAGATACGCAGTATTTT
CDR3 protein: CASSQRGQQGVGTDTQYF

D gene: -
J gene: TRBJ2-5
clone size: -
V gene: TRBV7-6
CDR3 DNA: TGTGCCAGCAGCTTAACGGTTAGGGGAGCGGTGCTCCAAGAGACCCAGTACTTC
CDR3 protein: CASSLTVRGAVLQETQYF

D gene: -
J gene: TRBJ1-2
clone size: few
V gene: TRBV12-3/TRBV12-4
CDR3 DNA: TGTGCCAGCAGTTTAACCCCCCACGGGGGAGGCGGCTATGGCTACACCTTC
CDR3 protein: CASSLTPHGGGGYGYTF

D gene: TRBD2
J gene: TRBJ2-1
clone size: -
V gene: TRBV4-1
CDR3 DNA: TGCGCCAGCAGCCAAGCGGGGGGATGGGCCTACAATGAGCAGTTCTTC
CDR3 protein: CASSQAGGWAYNEQFF

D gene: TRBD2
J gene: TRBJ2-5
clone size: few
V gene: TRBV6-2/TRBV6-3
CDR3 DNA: TGTGCCAGCAGTTCGGGAGGCCTAGAGACCCAGTACTTC
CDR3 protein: CASSSGGLETQYF

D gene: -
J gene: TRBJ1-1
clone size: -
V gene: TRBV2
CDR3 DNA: TGTGCCACCATGGGGAGGGGAGAGACTGAAGCTTTCTTT
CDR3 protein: CATMGRGETEAFF

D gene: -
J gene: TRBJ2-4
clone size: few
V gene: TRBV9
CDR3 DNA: TGTGCCAGCAGCGTAGGAACCAAAAACATTCAGTACTTC
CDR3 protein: CASSVGTKNIQYF

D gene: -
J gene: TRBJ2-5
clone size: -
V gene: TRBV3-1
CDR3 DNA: TGTGCCAGCAGCCACCAGACCCAGTACTTC
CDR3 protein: CASSHQTQYF

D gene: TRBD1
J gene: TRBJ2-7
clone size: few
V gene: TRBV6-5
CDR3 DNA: TGTGCCAGCAGTTACTCGGGCAGGGGGAAATACGAGCAGTACTTC
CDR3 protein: CASSYSGRGKYEQYF

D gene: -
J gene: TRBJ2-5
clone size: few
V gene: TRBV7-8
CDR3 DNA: TGTGCCAGCAGCTCGTTGGAGGACGGCCCGTACCAAGAGACCCAGTACTTC
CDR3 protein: CASSSLEDGPYQETQYF

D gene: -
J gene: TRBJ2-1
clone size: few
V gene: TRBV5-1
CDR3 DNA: TGCGCCAGCAGCTTAGGGGCAAGGTACAATGAGCAGTTCTTC
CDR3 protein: CASSLGARYNEQFF

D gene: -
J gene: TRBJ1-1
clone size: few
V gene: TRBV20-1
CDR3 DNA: TGCAGTGCTCCCGGCAGGGTGAGCACTGAAGCTTTCTTT
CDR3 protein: CSAPGRVSTEAFF

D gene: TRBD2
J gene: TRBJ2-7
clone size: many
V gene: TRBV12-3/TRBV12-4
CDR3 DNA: TGTGCCAGCAGTTTAGGGTTCGGGGGGGAGTACGAGCAGTACTTC
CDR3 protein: CASSLGFGGEYEQYF

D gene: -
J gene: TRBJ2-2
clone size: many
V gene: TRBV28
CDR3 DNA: TGTGCCAGCAGTTCCCTCGGGGAGCTGTTTTTT
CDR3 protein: CASSSLGELFF

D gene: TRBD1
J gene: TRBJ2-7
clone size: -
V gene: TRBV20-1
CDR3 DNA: TGCAGTGCTCTCGACAGGGGCAACGAGCAGTACTTC
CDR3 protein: CSALDRGNEQYF

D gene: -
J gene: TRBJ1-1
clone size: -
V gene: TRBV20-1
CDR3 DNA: TGCAGTGCTAGAGCCCACACAGGGTTCTCGAACACTGAAGCTTTCTTT
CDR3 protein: CSARAHTGFSNTEAFF

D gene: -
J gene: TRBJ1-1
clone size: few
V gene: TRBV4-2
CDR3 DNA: TGTGCCAGCAGGCGATATCAGACACACACTGAAGCTTTCTTT
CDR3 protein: CASRRYQTHTEAFF

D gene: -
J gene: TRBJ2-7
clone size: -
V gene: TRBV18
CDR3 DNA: TGTGCCAGCTCACGCCTCGGACGGGCCGAGCAGTACTTC
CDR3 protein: CASSRLGRAEQYF